The 24 T cell receptor beta chains below were found in one sample sequenced in a study of blood T cell repertoires in COVID-19. Sequencing was performed with immunoSEQ multiplex PCR; in TCRdb, only in-frame clones are kept and a portion is missing. Among 150,000 to 200,000 clones listed, around nine tenths were seen once. Source material: peripheral blood. The receptor set was obtained from a woman in her seventies with COVID-19, enrolled during active disease.

This clone turned up a few times. The chain combines TRBV20-1 with TRBJ1-1; D is unresolved. Germline assignment: CDR1 DFQATT and CDR2 SNEGSKA (reference sequence). With 3 bases removed from V and 0 bases from J, the gap between germline ends came to 8 bases. This CDR3 comprises 13 residues. The CDR3 DNA is TGCAGTGCTAGTCATGCTATGAACACTGAAGCTTTCTTT. It encodes CSASHAMNTEAFF.

The genes are TRBV28 and TRBJ1-4; unclear D gene. This CDR3 contains 14 residues. Trimming took 3 bases from V and 5 from J, leaving 10 bases between them. Germline V gene lookup returns CDR1 MDHEN and CDR2 SYDVKM. The CDR3, as DNA: TGTGCCAGCAGTTTTCCGGAGGTCAATGAAAAACTGTTTTTT. Its translation: CASSFPEVNEKLFF. The complete variable domain, with remaining parts taken from reference TRBV28 and TRBJ1-4, reads DVKVTQSSRYLVKRTGEKVFLECVQDMDHENMFWYRQDPGLGLRLIYFSYDVKMKEKGDIPEGYSVSREKKERFSLILESASTNQTSMYLCASSFPEVNEKLFFGSGTQLSVL.

J is TRBJ2-1 and V is TRBV2, with 9 positions matching TRBD2. Trimming took 4 bases from V and 7 from J; bases not matched to a gene: 8. Germline V gives CDR1 SNHLY, CDR2 FYNNEI. There are 15 residues in the CDR3. The CDR3 loop reads CASSVLRGGRNEQFF. The CDR3 nucleotides read TGTGCCAGCAGTGTGTTGCGGGGGGGCCGGAATGAGCAGTTCTTC.

Relative to its sample, this clone is medium-sized. The V call is TRBV27, the J call TRBJ2-5; D gene uncertain. The germline V gene has CDR1 MNHEY and CDR2 SMNVEV (reference sequence). Trimming removed 0 bases from V and 0 bases from J, with 8 bases in between. There are 15 residues in the CDR3. The CDR3 bases are TGTGCCAGCAGTTTATCGTGGCTAGACCAAGAGACCCAGTACTTC. Translating it yields CASSLSWLDQETQYF.

V gene TRBV5-6 combines with J gene TRBJ1-1, with 7 bases that match TRBD1. Germline trimming cut 0 bases from V and 6 bases from J; bases unmatched to any gene: 5. The CDR3 loop spans 14 amino acids. Germline assignment: CDR1 SGHDT and CDR2 YYEEEE. CDR3 sequence reads: CASSLGRGGSEAFF. The CDR3 coding sequence is TGTGCCAGCAGCTTGGGAAGAGGGGGCTCTGAAGCTTTCTTT.

This clone was seen a handful of times. The gene calls are TRBV7-8 and TRBJ1-1; D perhaps matches TRBD1 (6 bases). The CDR3 has 13 residues. V was trimmed by 6 bases and J by 5 bases, leaving 13 bases between them. Germline V lookup: CDR1 SGHVS, CDR2 FQNEAQ. The CDR3 DNA reads as TGTGCCAGCAGACCCCGACAGGAAACTGAAGCTTTCTTT. It specifies CASRPRQETEAFF.

This chain uses TRBV7-2 with TRBJ2-5; 15 bases match TRBD2. Losses at the gene ends were 0 bases for V and 2 bases for J; bases not matched to a gene: 4. CDR3 length: 18 amino acids. Germline lookup yields CDR1 SGHTA and CDR2 FQGNSA. The CDR3 sequence is CASSLAKGLAGGQETQYF. The DNA of the CDR3 is TGTGCCAGCAGCTTAGCTAAAGGACTAGCGGGGGGGCAAGAGACCCAGTACTTC.

V gene TRBV12-3 or TRBV12-4 combines with J gene TRBJ2-5, with D possibly TRBD1 on 5 matching bases. V shed 2 bases and J shed 5 bases, with 6 bases lying between them. The CDR3 extends over 12 amino acids. CDR3 DNA sequence: TGTGCCAGCAGTTTAAAGGGGGAGACCCAGTACTTC. It specifies CASSLKGETQYF.

The chain links TRBV27 to TRBJ1-1; 7 nucleotides line up with TRBD1. The CDR3 runs 13 residues. J gave up 7 bases and V 6 bases, and 8 bases lay outside the gene matches. Germline V CDR1 and CDR2: MNHEY, SMNVEV (reference sequence). In DNA, the CDR3 is TGTGCCAGCAGAAGACAGGGAGAAGGTGAAGCTTTCTTT. Its protein is CASRRQGEGEAFF.

This chain links TRBV11-2 with TRBJ1-1, with a possible D match to TRBD1 (5 bases). Germline V gene sequence: CDR1 SGHAT, CDR2 FQNNGV. The CDR3 contains 14 residues. Trimming pared 6 bases from V and 4 bases from J, leaving 15 bases between. The CDR3 sequence: CASSRQPSTTEAFF. In DNA, the CDR3 is TGTGCCAGCAGTCGACAGCCGTCCACCACTGAAGCTTTCTTT.

CDR3 bases: TGTGCCAGCAGCCGAAACAGGGACTATGGCTACACCTTC. Translated: CASSRNRDYGYTF. The V call is TRBV11-2, the J call TRBJ1-2; maybe TRBD1 (6 bases). Germline V gives CDR1 SGHAT, CDR2 FQNNGV. V was pared by 5 bases and J by 3 bases, with 10 bases between. CDR3 length: 13 amino acids.

This clone was counted once. The chain has TRBV18 and TRBJ1-1, with TRBD1 matching over 10 bases. The V and J ends lost 4 bases and 1 base, in that order; junction bases with no gene match: 9. The CDR3 spans 17 residues. CDR1 and CDR2 from the germline V gene are KGHSH and LQKENI. DNA of the CDR3: TGTGCCAGCTCACAAATTGGACAGGGGGTGGGGAACACTGAAGCTTTCTTT. As protein: CASSQIGQGVGNTEAFF.

The V and J genes are TRBV2 and TRBJ1-2, with D perhaps matching TRBD1 (6 bases). CDR3 length: 14 residues. Germline V gene lookup returns CDR1 SNHLY and CDR2 FYNNEI. Trimming took off 6 bases at V and 2 bases at J, with 13 bases between the two ends. The CDR3 sequence: CASRRGGGNYGYTF. The CDR3 region has the DNA TGTGCCAGCAGGAGGGGGGGTGGAAACTATGGCTACACCTTC.

The chain is built from TRBV2 and TRBJ1-5; D possibly corresponds to TRBD1 (6 bases). With 5 bases removed from V and 5 bases from J, the gap between germline ends came to 13 bases. The CDR3 covers 14 residues. Germline values: CDR1 SNHLY, CDR2 FYNNEI. DNA of the CDR3: TGTGCCAGCAGTCTAGGGGAGGGGGATCAGCCCCAGCATTTT. Encoded protein: CASSLGEGDQPQHF.

The V call is TRBV4-1, the J call TRBJ2-1; 8 positions agree with TRBD2. After removal of 7 bases from V and 8 bases from J, the junction contained 13 bases not matched to a gene. This CDR3 comprises 15 residues. The germline V gene encodes CDR1 MGHRA and CDR2 YSYEKL. This chain's CDR3 is CASKERGLKAYEQFF. CDR3 nucleotide sequence: TGCGCCAGCAAGGAGCGGGGGTTAAAGGCCTATGAGCAGTTCTTC.

This chain connects TRBV7-3 to TRBJ2-3; 14 bases agree with TRBD2. Trimming cost V 4 bases and J 4 bases; bases outside gene matches: 4. The V gene's germline CDR1 is SGHTA and CDR2 FQGTGA. The CDR3 loop spans 16 amino acids. Here the CDR3 reads CASSSGLAGEADTQYF. The CDR3 nucleotides are TGTGCCAGCAGCTCGGGACTAGCGGGGGAGGCAGATACGCAGTATTTT. Using reference TRBV7-3 and TRBJ2-3 for the parts outside the CDR3, the full variable domain is GAGVSQTPSNKVTEKGKYVELRCDPISGHTALYWYRQSLGQGPEFLIYFQGTGAADDSGLPNDRFFAVRPEGSVSTLKIQRTERGDSAVYLCASSSGLAGEADTQYFGPGTRLTVL.

This chain joins TRBV2 and TRBJ2-1; 16 bases agree with TRBD2. The CDR3 has 18 amino acids. V dropped 8 bases and J dropped 1; count of bases not matched to a gene: 8. From germline, CDR1 is SNHLY and CDR2 FYNNEI. CDR3 amino acids: CASPAGLAGGRSYNEQFF. In DNA, the CDR3 is TGTGCCAGCCCTGCGGGACTAGCGGGGGGGCGGTCCTACAATGAGCAGTTCTTC.

This chain connects TRBV2 to TRBJ1-1; 7 positions agree with TRBD1. The CDR3 has 14 residues. Germline CDR1 and CDR2: SNHLY and FYNNEI. Trimming took 5 bases from V and 3 from J; bases not matched to a gene: 6. The CDR3 loop is CASSQSGTDTEAFF. CDR3 coding DNA: TGTGCCAGCAGTCAATCCGGGACAGACACTGAAGCTTTCTTT.

The chain uses TRBV5-1 and TRBJ1-4; D is uncertain. Germline CDR1 and CDR2: SGHRS and YFSETQ. The V and J ends lost 4 bases and 8 bases respectively, with 15 bases between them. The CDR3 sequence is 14 residues long. CDR3 DNA: TGCGCCAGCAGCCCCGACGGGGAGGTCGAAAAACTGTTTTTT. Encoded protein: CASSPDGEVEKLFF.

The V call is TRBV27, the J call TRBJ1-6; 10 bases match TRBD1. J lost 3 bases, V lost 2 bases, and 4 bases had no gene match. Germline-derived CDR1 and CDR2 are MNHEY and SMNVEV (reference sequence). The CDR3 loop spans 17 amino acids. CDR3 protein: CASSLATGGGYNSPLHF. CDR3 sequence (DNA): TGTGCCAGCAGTTTAGCGACAGGGGGCGGCTATAATTCACCCCTCCACTTT.

The rearrangement uses TRBV5-5 and TRBJ1-2; 8 nucleotides match TRBD1. CDR1 and CDR2 from the germline V gene are SGHKS and YYEKEE (reference sequence). With V trimmed by 4 bases and J by 0 bases, 5 bases remained unmatched. The CDR3 covers 15 residues. The CDR3 DNA follows: TGTGCCAGCAGCGCCGACAGGGGTACTAACTATGGCTACACCTTC. Translated: CASSADRGTNYGYTF.

As to this clone: One junction end disagrees with the germline gene, perhaps due to a read error. This rearrangement joins TRBV7-7 to TRBJ1-3; TRBD1 agrees at 10 bases. The length of the CDR3 is 15 residues. The germline gives CDR1 SSHAT, CDR2 FNYEAQ (reference sequence). DNA of the CDR3: TGTGCTAGCAGCTCAGGGACAGGGGCGAGAAGCACCATATATTTT. Its translation: CASSSGTGARSTIYF.

This clone is a singleton in its sample. This chain uses TRBV2 with TRBJ2-7; possibly TRBD2 for D (6 bases). CDR1 SNHLY and CDR2 FYNNEI come from the germline V gene. The CDR3 loop spans 11 amino acids. Trimming took off 8 bases at V and 2 bases at J, with 7 bases between the two ends. CDR3 sequence: CASGGAYEQYF. The CDR3, as DNA: TGTGCCAGCGGCGGGGCCTACGAGCAGTACTTC.

CDR3 in DNA: TGTGCCAGCAGCTTAATATTGGCGGGGGGTCCCCGGGGCGGGGAGCTGTTTTTT. This encodes CASSLILAGGPRGGELFF. The J gene is TRBJ2-2, the V gene TRBV7-2; 8 bases map to TRBD2. The CDR3 sequence is 18 residues long. Germline CDR1 SGHTA, CDR2 FQGNSA. The J segment lost 7 bases and the V segment lost 2 bases, leaving 15 bases of the junction unmatched.